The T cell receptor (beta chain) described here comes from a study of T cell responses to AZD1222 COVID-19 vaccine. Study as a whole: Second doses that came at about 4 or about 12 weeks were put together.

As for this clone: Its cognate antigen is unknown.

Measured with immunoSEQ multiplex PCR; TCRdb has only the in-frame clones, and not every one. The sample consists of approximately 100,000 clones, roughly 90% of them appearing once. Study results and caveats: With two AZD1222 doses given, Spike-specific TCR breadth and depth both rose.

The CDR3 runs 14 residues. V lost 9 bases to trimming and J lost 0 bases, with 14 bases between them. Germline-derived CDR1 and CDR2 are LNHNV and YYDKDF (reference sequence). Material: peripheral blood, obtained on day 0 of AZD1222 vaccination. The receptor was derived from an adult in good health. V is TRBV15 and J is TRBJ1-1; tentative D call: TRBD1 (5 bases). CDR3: CATGRDLMNTEAFF. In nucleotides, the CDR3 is TGTGCCACAGGGAGGGACCTCATGAACACTGAAGCTTTCTTT. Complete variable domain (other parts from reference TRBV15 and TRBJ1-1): DAMVIQNPRYQVTQFGKPVTLSCSQTLNHNVMYWYQQKSSQAPKLLFHYYDKDFNNEADTPDNFQSRRPNTSFCFLDIRSPGLGDTAMYLCATGRDLMNTEAFFGQGTRLTVV.